This T cell receptor beta chain was captured in a study of blood T cell repertoires in COVID-19. Donors of Cohort 3 who recovered were those that had two negative PCRs, clearance, or symptom resolution. The V gene lost 8 bases and the J gene lost 4 bases, with 14 bases spanning the gap. CDR3 length: 13 amino acids. Profiled with immunoSEQ multiplex PCR; TCRdb holds only in-frame clones, not every one. Among approximately 490,000 clones listed, more than 85% were seen once. The sequence was obtained from a woman in her fifties or sixties who had recovered from COVID-19. The rearrangement joins TRBV12-3 or TRBV12-4 to TRBJ1-1; D gene ambiguous. The sequenced sample consisted of PBMCs or T cells enriched from blood (not recorded which). CDR3 coding DNA: TGTGCCAGCGGGCCCAGCCGTATCACTGAAGCTTTCTTT. Protein sequence: CASGPSRITEAFF.